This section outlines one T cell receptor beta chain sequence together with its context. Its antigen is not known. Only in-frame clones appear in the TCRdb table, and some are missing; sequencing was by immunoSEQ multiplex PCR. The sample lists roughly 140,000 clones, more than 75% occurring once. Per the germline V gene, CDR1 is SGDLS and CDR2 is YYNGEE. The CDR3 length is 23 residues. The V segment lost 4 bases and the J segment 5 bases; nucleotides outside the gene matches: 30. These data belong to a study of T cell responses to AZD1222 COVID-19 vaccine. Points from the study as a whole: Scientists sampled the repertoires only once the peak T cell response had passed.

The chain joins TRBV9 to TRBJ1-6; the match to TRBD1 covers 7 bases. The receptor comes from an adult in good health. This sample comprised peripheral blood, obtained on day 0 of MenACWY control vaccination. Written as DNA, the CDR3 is TGTGCCAGCAGCCCCCAGGACAGGCGGAAGGCGGTGGTTCAGGGCTCTCATAATTCACCCCTCCACTTT. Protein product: CASSPQDRRKAVVQGSHNSPLHF.